This T cell receptor beta chain was recorded in a study of blood T cell repertoires in COVID-19. Assay used: immunoSEQ multiplex PCR; TCRdb lists only in-frame clones, some missing. The table has fewer than 20,000 clones, 87% seen once. J lost 3 bases, V lost 4 bases, and 6 bases had no gene match. The CDR3 has 15 residues. Looked up from germline, CDR1 is SGHNT and CDR2 is YYREEE (reference sequence). This TCR was recovered from a human donor in a cohort sampled during active COVID-19. The donor label of this sample is uncertain. The sample consisted of peripheral blood. The chain is built from TRBV5-4 and TRBJ1-4; 7 nucleotides line up with TRBD1. The CDR3 region is CASSATGASNEKLFF. DNA of the CDR3: TGTGCCAGCAGCGCTACAGGGGCCTCTAATGAAAAACTGTTTTTT.